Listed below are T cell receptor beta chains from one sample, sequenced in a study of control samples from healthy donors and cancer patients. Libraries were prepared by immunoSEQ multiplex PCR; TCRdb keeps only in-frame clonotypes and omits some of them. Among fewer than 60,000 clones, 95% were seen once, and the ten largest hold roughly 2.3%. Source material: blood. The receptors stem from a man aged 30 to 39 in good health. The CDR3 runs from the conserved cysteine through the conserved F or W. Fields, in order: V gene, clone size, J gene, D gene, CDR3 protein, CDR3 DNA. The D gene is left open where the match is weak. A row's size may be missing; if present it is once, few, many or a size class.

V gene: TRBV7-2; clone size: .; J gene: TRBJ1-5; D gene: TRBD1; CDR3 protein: CASSFGQGNQPQHF; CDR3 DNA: TGTGCCAGCAGCTTCGGACAGGGGAATCAGCCCCAGCATTTT
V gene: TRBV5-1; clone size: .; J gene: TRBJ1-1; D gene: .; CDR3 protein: CASSSRPELGAEAFF; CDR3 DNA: TGCGCCAGCAGCTCTCGACCCGAACTCGGGGCTGAAGCTTTCTTT
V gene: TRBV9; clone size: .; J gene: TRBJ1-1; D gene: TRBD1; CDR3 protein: CASSVEVGTGGAAEAFF; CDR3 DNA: TGTGCCAGCAGCGTAGAGGTGGGGACAGGGGGCGCCGCTGAAGCTTTCTTT
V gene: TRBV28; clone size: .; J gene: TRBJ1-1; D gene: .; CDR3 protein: CASRSKGWNTGTEAFF; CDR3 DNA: TGTGCCAGCAGATCGAAAGGATGGAATACGGGCACTGAAGCTTTCTTT
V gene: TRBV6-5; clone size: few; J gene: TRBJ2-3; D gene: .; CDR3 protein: CASSPPGQDTDTQYF; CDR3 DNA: TGTGCCAGCAGTCCGCCCGGGCAGGACACAGATACGCAGTATTTT
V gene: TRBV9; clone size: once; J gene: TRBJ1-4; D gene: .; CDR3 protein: CASSVSGSPNEKLFF; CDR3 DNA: TGTGCCAGCAGCGTCTCCGGGTCTCCTAATGAAAAACTGTTTTTT
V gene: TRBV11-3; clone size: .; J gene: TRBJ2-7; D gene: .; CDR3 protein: CASSQSPTGGEQYF; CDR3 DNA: TGTGCCAGCAGCCAAAGCCCCACCGGAGGCGAGCAGTACTTC
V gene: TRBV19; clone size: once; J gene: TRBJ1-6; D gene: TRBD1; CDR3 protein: CASSRDRGTLSSYNSPLHF; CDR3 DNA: TGTGCCAGTTCCCGGGACAGGGGGACTCTGAGCTCCTATAATTCACCCCTCCACTTT
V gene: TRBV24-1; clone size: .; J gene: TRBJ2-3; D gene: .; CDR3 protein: CATSEPGNPLGDTQYF; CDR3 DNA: TGTGCCACCAGTGAGCCGGGCAACCCTTTGGGCGATACGCAGTATTTT
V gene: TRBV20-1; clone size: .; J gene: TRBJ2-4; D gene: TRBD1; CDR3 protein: CSAIDRGEAKNIQYF; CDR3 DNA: TGCAGTGCTATTGACAGGGGTGAGGCCAAAAACATTCAGTACTTC
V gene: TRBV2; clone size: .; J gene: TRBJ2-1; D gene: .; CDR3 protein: CASKGGRMAYNEQFF; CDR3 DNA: TGTGCCAGCAAGGGTGGGCGGATGGCGTACAATGAGCAGTTCTTC
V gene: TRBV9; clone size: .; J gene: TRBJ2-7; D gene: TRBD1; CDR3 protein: CASSGPGQVSYEQYF; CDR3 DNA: TGTGCCAGCAGCGGTCCGGGACAGGTGAGCTACGAGCAGTACTTC
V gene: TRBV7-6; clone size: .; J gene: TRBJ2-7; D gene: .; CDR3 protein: CASSLAESGYEQYF; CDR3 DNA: TGTGCCAGCAGCTTAGCGGAGAGCGGTTACGAGCAGTACTTC
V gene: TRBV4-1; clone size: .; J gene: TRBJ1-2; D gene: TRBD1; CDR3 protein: CASSQGQGARGYTF; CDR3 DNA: TGCGCCAGCAGCCAAGGACAGGGGGCGCGTGGCTACACCTTC
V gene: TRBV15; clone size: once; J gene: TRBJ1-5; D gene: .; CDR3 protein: CATSKNGPSNQPQHF; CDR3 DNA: TGTGCCACCAGCAAAAACGGCCCTAGCAATCAGCCCCAGCATTTT
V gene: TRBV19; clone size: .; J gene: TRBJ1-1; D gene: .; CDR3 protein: CASSIWAGEAFF; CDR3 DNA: TGTGCCAGTAGTATATGGGCCGGTGAAGCTTTCTTT
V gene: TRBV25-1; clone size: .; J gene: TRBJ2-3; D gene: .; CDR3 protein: CASSKGVAMADTQYF; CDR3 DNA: TGTGCCAGCAGTAAGGGAGTGGCAATGGCAGATACGCAGTATTTT
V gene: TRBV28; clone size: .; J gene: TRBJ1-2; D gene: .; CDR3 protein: CASSRGGRESNYGYTF; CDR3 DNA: TGTGCCAGCAGTCGGGGGGGCAGGGAGTCGAACTATGGCTACACCTTC
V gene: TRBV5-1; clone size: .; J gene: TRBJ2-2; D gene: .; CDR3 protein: CASSLTATGELFF; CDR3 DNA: TGCGCCAGCAGCTTGACGGCGACCGGGGAGCTGTTTTTT
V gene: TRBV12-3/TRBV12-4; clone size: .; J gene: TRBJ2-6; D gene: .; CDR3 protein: CASSLFGANVLTF; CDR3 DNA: TGTGCCAGCAGTTTATTTGGGGCCAACGTCCTGACTTTC
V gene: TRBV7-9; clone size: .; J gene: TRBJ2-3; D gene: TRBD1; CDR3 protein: CASGTGISTDTQYF; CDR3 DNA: TGTGCCAGCGGGACAGGGATTTCCACAGATACGCAGTATTTT
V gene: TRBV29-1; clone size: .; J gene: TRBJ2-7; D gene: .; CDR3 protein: CSVEDRRGRSGGTYEQYF; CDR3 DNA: TGCAGCGTTGAAGATCGCAGGGGGCGTTCGGGAGGGACCTACGAGCAGTACTTC